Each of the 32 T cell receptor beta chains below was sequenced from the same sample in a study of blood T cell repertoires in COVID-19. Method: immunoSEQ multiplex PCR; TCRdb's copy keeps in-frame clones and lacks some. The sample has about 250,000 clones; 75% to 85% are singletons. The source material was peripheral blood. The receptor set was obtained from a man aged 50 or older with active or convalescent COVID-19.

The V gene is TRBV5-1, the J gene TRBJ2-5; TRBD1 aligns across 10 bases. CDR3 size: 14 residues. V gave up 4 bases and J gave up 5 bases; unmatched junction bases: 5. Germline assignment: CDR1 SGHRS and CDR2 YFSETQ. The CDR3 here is CASSQRQGAETQYF. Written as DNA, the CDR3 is TGCGCCAGCAGCCAGAGACAGGGGGCTGAGACCCAGTACTTC.

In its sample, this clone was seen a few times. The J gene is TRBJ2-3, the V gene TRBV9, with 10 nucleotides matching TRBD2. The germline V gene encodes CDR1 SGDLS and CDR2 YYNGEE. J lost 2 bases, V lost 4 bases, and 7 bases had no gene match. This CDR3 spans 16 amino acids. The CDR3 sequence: CASSRLAGDNTDTQYF. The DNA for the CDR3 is TGTGCCAGCAGCCGGCTAGCGGGAGACAACACAGATACGCAGTATTTT. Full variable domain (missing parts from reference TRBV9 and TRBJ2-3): DSGVTQTPKHLITATGQRVTLRCSPRSGDLSVYWYQQSLDQGLQFLIQYYNGEERAKGNILERFSAQQFPDLHSELNLSSLELGDSALYFCASSRLAGDNTDTQYFGPGTRLTVL.

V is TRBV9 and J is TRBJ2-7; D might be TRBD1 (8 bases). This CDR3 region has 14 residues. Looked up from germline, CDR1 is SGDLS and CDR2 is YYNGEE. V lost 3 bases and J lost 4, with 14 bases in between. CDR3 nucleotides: TGTGCCAGCAGCGGCTACAGGGGGGGGTACGAGCAGTACTTC. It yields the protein CASSGYRGGYEQYF.

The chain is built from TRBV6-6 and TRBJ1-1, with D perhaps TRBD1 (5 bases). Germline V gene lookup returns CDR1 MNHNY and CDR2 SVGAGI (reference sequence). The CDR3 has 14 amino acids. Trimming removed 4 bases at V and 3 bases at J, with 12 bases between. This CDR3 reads CASSSRRADTEAFF. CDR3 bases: TGTGCCAGCAGTTCCCGCAGGGCCGACACTGAAGCTTTCTTT.

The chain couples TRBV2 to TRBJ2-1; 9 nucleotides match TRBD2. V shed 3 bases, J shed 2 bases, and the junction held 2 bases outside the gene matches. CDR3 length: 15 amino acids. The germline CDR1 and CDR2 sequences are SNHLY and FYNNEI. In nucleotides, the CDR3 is TGTGCCAGCAGTGATAGACTAGCGGCCTACAATGAGCAGTTCTTC. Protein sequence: CASSDRLAAYNEQFF.

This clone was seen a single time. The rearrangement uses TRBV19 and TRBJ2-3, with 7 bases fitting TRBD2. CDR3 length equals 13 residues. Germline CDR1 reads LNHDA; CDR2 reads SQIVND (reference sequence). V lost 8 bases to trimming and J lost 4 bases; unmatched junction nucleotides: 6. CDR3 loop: CASSGGSADTQYF. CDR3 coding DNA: TGTGCCAGTTCGGGGGGATCCGCAGATACGCAGTATTTT. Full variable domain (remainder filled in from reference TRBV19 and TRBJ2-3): DGGITQSPKYLFRKEGQNVTLSCEQNLNHDAMYWYRQDPGQGLRLIYYSQIVNDFQKGDIAEGYSVSREKKESFPLTVTSAQKNPTAFYLCASSGGSADTQYFGPGTRLTVL.

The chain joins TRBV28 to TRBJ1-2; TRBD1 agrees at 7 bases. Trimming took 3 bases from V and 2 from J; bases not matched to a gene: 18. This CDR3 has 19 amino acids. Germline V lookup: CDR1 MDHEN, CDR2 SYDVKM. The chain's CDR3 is CASSFIPLSQGLINYGYTF. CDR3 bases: TGTGCCAGCAGTTTTATCCCCCTATCACAGGGGTTAATAAACTATGGCTACACCTTC.

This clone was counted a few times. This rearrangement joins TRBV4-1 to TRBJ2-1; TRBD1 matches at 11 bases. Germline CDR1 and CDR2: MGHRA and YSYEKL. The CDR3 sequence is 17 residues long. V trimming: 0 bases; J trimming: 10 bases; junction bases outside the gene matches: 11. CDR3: CASSQDKGQGEYGEQFF. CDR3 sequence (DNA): TGCGCCAGCAGCCAAGATAAGGGACAGGGGGAATATGGGGAGCAGTTCTTC.

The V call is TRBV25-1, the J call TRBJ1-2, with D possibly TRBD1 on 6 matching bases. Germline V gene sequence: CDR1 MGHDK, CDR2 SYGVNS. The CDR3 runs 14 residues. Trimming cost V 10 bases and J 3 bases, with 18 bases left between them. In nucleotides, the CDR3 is TGTGCCACCCCGACAGGTCCTCCCTACTATGGCTACACCTTC. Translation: CATPTGPPYYGYTF.

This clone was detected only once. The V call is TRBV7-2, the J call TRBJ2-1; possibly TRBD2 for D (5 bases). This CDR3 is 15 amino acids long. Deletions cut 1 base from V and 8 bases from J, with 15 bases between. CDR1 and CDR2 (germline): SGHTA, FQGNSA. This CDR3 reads CASSLEDWAWDEQFF. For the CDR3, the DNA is TGTGCCAGCAGCTTAGAGGACTGGGCCTGGGATGAGCAGTTCTTC.

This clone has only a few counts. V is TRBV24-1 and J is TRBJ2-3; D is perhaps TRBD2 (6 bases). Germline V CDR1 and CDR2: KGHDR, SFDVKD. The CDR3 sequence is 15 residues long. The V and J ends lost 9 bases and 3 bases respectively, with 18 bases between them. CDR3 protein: CATPWAGQGTDTQYF. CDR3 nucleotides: TGTGCCACCCCCTGGGCGGGGCAGGGTACAGATACGCAGTATTTT.

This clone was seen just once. The CDR3 DNA follows: TGCGCCAGCAGTGGACGTCGGAGCACTGAAGCTTTCTTT. Its protein product is CASSGRRSTEAFF. This chain links TRBV10-1 with TRBJ1-1; D unresolved. Germline V gene sequence: CDR1 WNHNN, CDR2 SYGVQD (reference sequence). The germline V and J ends were trimmed by 4 bases and 4 bases, with 10 bases remaining between them. CDR3 length: 13 residues.

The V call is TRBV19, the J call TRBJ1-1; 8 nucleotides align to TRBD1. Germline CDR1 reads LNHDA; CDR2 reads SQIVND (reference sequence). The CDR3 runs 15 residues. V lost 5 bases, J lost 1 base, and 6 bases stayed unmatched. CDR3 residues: CASSGPGTGNTEAFF. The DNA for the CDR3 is TGTGCCAGTAGTGGACCCGGGACAGGGAACACTGAAGCTTTCTTT.

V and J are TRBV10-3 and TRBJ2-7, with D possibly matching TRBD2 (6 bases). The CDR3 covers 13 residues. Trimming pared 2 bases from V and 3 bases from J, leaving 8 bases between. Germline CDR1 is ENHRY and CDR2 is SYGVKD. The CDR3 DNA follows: TGTGCCATCAGTGAGGGCGGGGACTACGAGCAGTACTTC. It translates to CAISEGGDYEQYF.

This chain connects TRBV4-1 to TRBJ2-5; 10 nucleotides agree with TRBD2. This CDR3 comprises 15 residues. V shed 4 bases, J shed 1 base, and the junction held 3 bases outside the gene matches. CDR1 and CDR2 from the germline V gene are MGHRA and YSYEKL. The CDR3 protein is CASSRSGRGQETQYF. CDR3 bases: TGCGCCAGCAGCCGGAGCGGGAGGGGCCAAGAGACCCAGTACTTC.

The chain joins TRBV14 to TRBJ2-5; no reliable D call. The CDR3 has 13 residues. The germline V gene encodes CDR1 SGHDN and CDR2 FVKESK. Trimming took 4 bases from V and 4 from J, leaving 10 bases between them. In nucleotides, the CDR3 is TGTGCCAGCAGCCCCCCCAACGGAGAGACCCAGTACTTC. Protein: CASSPPNGETQYF.

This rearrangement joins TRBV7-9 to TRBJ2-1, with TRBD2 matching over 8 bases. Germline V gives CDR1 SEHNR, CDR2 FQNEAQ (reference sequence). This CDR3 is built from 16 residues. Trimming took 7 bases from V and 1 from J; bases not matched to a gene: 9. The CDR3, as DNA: TGTGCCAGCACCGGCCAAGCGGGAGAATCCTACAATGAGCAGTTCTTC. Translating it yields CASTGQAGESYNEQFF.

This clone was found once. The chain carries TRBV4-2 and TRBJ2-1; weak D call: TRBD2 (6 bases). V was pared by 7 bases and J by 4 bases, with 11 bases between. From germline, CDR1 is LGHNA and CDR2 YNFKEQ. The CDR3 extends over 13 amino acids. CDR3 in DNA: TGTGCCAGCACCAAGGAGGGGTACAATGAGCAGTTCTTC. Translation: CASTKEGYNEQFF.

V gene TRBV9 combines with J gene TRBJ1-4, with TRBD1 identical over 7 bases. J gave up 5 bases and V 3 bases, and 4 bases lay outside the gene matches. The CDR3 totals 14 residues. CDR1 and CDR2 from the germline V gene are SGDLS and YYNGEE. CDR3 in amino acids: CASSGGTVNEKLFF. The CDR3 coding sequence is TGTGCCAGCAGCGGCGGGACAGTCAATGAAAAACTGTTTTTT. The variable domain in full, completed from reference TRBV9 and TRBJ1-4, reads DSGVTQTPKHLITATGQRVTLRCSPRSGDLSVYWYQQSLDQGLQFLIQYYNGEERAKGNILERFSAQQFPDLHSELNLSSLELGDSALYFCASSGGTVNEKLFFGSGTQLSVL.

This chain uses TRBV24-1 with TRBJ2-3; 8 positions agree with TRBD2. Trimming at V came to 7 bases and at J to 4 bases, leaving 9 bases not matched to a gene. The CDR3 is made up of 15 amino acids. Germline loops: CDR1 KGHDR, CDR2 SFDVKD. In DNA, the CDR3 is TGTGCCACCAGCCCCGGAGCGGGAGTCCCAGATACGCAGTATTTT. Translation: CATSPGAGVPDTQYF.

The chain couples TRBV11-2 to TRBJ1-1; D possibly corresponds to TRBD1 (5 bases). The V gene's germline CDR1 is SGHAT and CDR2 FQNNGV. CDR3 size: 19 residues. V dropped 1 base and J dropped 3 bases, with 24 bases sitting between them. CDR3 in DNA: TGTGCCAGCAGCTTAGCTCCAGGGTGGATGGGTCGATTGGACACTGAAGCTTTCTTT. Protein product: CASSLAPGWMGRLDTEAFF.

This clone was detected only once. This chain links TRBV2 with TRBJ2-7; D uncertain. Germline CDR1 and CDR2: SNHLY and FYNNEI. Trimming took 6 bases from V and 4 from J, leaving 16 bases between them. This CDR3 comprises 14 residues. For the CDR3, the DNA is TGTGCCAGCAGGGAATCGGGTTCTAGATACGAGCAGTACTTC. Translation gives CASRESGSRYEQYF.

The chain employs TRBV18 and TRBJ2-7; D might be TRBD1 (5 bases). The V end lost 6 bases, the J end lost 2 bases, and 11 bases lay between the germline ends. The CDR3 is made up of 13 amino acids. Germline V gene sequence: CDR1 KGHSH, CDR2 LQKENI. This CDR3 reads CASSLDRAYEQYF. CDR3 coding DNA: TGTGCCAGCTCGCTTGACAGAGCCTACGAGCAGTACTTC.

CDR3 DNA sequence: TGCGCCAGCAGCCCGGACTTTAGCGGGGGCAGGAACACTGAAGCTTTCTTT. It specifies CASSPDFSGGRNTEAFF. The chain recombines TRBV5-1 with TRBJ1-1; TRBD1 is a possible D gene (6 bases). The V gene lost 4 bases and the J gene lost 1 base, with 20 bases spanning the gap. Looked up from germline, CDR1 is SGHRS and CDR2 is YFSETQ. The CDR3 runs to 17 residues.

CDR3 residues: CASRNEAQNIQYF. CDR3 DNA sequence: TGTGCCAGCAGGAACGAGGCCCAAAACATTCAGTACTTC. The chain carries TRBV6-5 and TRBJ2-4; D is ambiguous. Per the germline V gene, CDR1 is MNHEY and CDR2 is SVGAGI. The CDR3 spans 13 residues. Trimming removed 6 bases at V and 5 bases at J, with 11 bases between.

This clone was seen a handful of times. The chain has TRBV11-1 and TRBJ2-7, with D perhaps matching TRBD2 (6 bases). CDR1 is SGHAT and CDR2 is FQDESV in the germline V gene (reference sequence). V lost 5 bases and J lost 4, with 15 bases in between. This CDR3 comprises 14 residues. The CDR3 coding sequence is TGTGCCAGCAGCCCACGAGGAGGGTTTTACGAGCAGTACTTC. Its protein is CASSPRGGFYEQYF.

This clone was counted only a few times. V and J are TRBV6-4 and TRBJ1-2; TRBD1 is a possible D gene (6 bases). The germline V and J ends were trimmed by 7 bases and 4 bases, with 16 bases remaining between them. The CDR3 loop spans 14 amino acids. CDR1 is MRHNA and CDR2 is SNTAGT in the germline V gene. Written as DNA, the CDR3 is TGTGCCAGCACTCCCGAGGCAGGGGCCTATGGCTACACCTTC. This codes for CASTPEAGAYGYTF.

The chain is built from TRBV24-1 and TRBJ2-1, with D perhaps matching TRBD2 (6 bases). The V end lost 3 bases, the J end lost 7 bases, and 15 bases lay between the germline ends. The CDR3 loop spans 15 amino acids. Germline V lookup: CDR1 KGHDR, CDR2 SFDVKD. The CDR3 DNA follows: TGTGCCACCAGTGATCCGGGAACCGGGGGTAATGAGCAGTTCTTC. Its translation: CATSDPGTGGNEQFF.

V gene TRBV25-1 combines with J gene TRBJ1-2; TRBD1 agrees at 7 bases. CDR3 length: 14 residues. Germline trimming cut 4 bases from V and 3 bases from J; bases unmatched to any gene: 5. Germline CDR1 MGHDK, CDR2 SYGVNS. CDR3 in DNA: TGTGCCAGCAGTGGACAGGGTACGGACTATGGCTACACCTTC. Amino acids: CASSGQGTDYGYTF.

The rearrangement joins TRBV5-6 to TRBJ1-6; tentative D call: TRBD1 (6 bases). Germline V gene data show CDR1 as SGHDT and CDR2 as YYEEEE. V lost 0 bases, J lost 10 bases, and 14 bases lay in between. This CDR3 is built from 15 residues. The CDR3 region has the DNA TGTGCCAGCAGCTTGGGATCCCAGGGGAACTCACCCCTCCACTTT. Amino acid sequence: CASSLGSQGNSPLHF.

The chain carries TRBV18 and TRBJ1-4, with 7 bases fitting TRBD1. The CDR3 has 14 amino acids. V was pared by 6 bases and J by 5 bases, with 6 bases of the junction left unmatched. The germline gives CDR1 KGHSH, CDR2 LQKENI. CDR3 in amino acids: CASSHDRANEKLFF. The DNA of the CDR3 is TGTGCCAGCTCCCACGACAGGGCCAATGAAAAACTGTTTTTT.

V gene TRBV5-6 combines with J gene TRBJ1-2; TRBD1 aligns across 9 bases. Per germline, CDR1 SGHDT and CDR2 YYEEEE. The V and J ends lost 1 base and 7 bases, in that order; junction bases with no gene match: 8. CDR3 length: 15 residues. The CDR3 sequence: CASSLNYGTGSGYTF. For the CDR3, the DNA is TGTGCCAGCAGCTTGAACTATGGGACAGGGAGTGGCTACACCTTC.